This TCR beta chain emerged from a study of shared clonotypes between healthy human individuals. CDR1 and CDR2 from the germline V gene are MGHRA and YSYEKL. This CDR3 region has 15 residues. V lost 2 bases and J lost 3; bases outside the gene matches: 5. Replicate PCRs run on unsorted PBMC used approximately 0.3 ug DNA, which was around 30,000 T cell genomes. Profiled with immunoSEQ multiplex PCR; TCRdb holds only in-frame clones, not every one. Of approximately 460,000 clones detected, about 74% appear once; the ten largest clones hold 12%. Details on this clone: The antigen is unknown.

Healthy and HIV-negative, the adult donors had no recent acute infections or vaccinations. Nashville, Tennessee was home to all donors, who were Caucasian adults. Overall study findings and caveats: The diversity represented, both genetic and in exposure history, was limited by few donors.

The sample was PBMCs. This receptor was taken from a woman between 40 and 55 years old in good health. Some clones in this sample may be carry-over from other donors' samples. The V call is TRBV4-1, the J call TRBJ2-7; TRBD1 matches at 9 bases. The CDR3 loop reads CASSQFPGQGYEQYF. In nucleotides, the CDR3 is TGCGCCAGCAGCCAATTTCCGGGACAGGGCTACGAGCAGTACTTC.